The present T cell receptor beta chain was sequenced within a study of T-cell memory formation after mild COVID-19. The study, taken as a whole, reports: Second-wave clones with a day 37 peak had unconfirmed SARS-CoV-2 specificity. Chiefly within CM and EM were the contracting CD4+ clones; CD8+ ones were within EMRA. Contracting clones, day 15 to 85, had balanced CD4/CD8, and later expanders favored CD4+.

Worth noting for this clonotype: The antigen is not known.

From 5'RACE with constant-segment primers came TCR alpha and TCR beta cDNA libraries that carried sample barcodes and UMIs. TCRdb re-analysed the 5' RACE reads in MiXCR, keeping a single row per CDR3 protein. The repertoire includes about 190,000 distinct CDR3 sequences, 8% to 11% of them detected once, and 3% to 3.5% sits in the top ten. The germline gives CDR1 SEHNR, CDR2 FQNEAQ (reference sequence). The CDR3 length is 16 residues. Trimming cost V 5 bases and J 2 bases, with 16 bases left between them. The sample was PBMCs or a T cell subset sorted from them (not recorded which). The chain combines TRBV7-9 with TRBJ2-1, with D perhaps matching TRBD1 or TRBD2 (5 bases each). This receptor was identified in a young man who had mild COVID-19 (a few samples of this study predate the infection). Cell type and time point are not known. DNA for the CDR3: TGTGCCAGCAGCCTCCTGGTAGGGACCGCCTACAATGAGCAGTTCTTC. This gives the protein CASSLLVGTAYNEQFF. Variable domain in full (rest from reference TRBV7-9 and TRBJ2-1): DTGVSQNPRHKITKRGQNVTFRCDPISEHNRLYWYRQTLGQGPEFLTYFQNEAQLEKSRLLSDRFSAERPKGSFSTLEIQRTEQGDSAMYLCASSLLVGTAYNEQFFGPGTRLTVL.